This TCR beta chain derives from a study of naive and memory T cell subsets. Two oligonucleotides, mixed equimolar, formed the beta constant-region primer covering TRBC1 and TRBC2. TCRdb analysed the UMI-ligation and nested PCR reads with MiXCR anew, one entry per CDR3 protein. This table holds around 31,000 distinct CDR3 sequences, roughly a tenth found once. Sequential positive selection took CD4 T cells first, then CD8 T cells. Study-level findings and limits: Over 90% of naive TCR sequences appeared only once after error correction, unlike memory subsets.

This clonotype has more than one count but fewer than ten. Its antigen is currently unknown. The receptor was isolated from a human donor in good health. The sequenced sample was effector memory CD4+ T cells from blood. The subset was: effector memory, CD45RA- CD27-.

The CDR3 sequence: CSARPTLTSGRWNEQFF. CDR3 bases: TGCAGTGCTAGACCCACCCTCACTAGCGGGAGATGGAATGAGCAGTTCTTC. V is TRBV20-1 and J is TRBJ2-1, with 11 bases fitting TRBD2. J was trimmed by 7 bases and V by 2 bases; bases with no gene match: 13. Germline-derived CDR1 and CDR2 are DFQATT and SNEGSKA (reference sequence). The CDR3 contains 17 residues.